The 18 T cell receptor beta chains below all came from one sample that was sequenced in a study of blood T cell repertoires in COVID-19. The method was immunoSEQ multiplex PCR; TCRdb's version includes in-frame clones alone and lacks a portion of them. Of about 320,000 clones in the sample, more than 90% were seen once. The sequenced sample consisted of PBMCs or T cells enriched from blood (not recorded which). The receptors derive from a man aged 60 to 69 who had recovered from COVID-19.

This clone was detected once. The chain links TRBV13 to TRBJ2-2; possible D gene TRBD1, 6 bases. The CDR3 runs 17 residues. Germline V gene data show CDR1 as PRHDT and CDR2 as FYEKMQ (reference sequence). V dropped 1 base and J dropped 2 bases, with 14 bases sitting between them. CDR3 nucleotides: TGTGCCAGCAGCTTAGAGGGCAGGGGATTCAACACCGGGGAGCTGTTTTTT. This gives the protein CASSLEGRGFNTGELFF.

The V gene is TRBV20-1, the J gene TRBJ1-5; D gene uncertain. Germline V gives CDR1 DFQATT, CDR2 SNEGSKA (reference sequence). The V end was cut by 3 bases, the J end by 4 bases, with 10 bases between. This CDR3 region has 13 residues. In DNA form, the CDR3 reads TGCAGTGCTAGTTACAACCAAAATCAGCCCCAGCATTTT. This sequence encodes CSASYNQNQPQHF.

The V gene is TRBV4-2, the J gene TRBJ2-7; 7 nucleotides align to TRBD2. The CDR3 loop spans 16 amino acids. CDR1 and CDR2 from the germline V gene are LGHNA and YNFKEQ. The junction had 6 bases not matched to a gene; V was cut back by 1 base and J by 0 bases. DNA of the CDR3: TGTGCCAGCAGCCAAGGTTTGCGGGAGACCTCCTACGAGCAGTACTTC. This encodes CASSQGLRETSYEQYF.

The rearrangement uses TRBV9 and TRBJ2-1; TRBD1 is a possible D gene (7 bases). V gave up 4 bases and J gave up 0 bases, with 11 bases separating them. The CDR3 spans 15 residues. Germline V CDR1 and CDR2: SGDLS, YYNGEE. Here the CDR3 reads CASSPQGGSYNEQFF. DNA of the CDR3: TGTGCCAGCAGCCCTCAGGGGGGCTCCTACAATGAGCAGTTCTTC.

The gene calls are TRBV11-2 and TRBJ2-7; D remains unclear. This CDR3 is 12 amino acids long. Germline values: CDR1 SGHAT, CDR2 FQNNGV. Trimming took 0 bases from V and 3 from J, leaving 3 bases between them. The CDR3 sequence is CASSLDRYEQYF. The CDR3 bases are TGTGCCAGCAGCTTAGATCGCTACGAGCAGTACTTC.

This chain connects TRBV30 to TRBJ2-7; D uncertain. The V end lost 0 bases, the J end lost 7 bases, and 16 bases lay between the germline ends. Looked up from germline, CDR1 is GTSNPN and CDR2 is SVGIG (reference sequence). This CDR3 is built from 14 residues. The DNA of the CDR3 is TGTGCCTGGAGTGTACCTGGCAGGCCTGGGGAGCAGTACTTC. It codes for CAWSVPGRPGEQYF. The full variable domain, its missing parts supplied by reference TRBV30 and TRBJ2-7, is SQTIHQWPATLVQPVGSPLSLECTVEGTSNPNLYWYRQAAGRGLQLLFYSVGIGQISSEVPQNLSASRPQDRQFILSSKKLLLSDSGFYLCAWSVPGRPGEQYFGPGTRLTVT.

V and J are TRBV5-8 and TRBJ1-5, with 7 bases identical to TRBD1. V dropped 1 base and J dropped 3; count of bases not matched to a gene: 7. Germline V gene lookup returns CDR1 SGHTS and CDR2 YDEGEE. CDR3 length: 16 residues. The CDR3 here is CASSLSRTGFNQPQHF. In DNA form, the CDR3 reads TGTGCCAGCAGCTTGTCTCGGACAGGCTTCAATCAGCCCCAGCATTTT. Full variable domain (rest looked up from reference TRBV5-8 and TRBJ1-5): EAGVTQSPTHLIKTRGQQATLRCSPISGHTSVYWYQQALGLGLQFLLWYDEGEERNRGNFPPRFSGRQFPNYSSELNVNALELEDSALYLCASSLSRTGFNQPQHFGDGTRLSIL.

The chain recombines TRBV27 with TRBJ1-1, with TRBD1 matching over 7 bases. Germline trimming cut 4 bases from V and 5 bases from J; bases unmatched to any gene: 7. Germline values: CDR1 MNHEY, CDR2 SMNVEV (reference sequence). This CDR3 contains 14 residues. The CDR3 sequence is CASSSRTGQTEAFF. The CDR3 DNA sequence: TGTGCCAGCAGTTCAAGGACAGGACAAACTGAAGCTTTCTTT.

In DNA form, the CDR3 reads TGTGCCAGCAGCTCCAACAGGGGGTCTAGTGAAAAACTGTTTTTT. Translating gives CASSSNRGSSEKLFF. The rearrangement links TRBV7-9 to TRBJ1-4; 8 nucleotides align to TRBD1. Germline assignment: CDR1 SEHNR and CDR2 FQNEAQ (reference sequence). The CDR3 runs to 15 residues. The trim removed 4 bases at V and 7 bases at J, leaving 8 bases unmatched.

As DNA, the CDR3 is TGTGCCAGCAGCCAAGATCTTGCGGTGAGGAGTGAGCAGTTCTTC. Its protein product is CASSQDLAVRSEQFF. The V call is TRBV14, the J call TRBJ2-1; D call uncertain. Germline CDR1 reads SGHDN; CDR2 reads FVKESK. Trimming removed 0 bases at V and 9 bases at J, with 15 bases between. The CDR3 runs 15 residues. The full variable domain, in which reference TRBV14 and TRBJ2-1 provide the parts outside the CDR3, is EAGVTQFPSHSVIEKGQTVTLRCDPISGHDNLYWYRRVMGKEIKFLLHFVKESKQDESGMPNNRFLAERTGGTYSTLKVQPAELEDSGVYFCASSQDLAVRSEQFFGPGTRLTVL.

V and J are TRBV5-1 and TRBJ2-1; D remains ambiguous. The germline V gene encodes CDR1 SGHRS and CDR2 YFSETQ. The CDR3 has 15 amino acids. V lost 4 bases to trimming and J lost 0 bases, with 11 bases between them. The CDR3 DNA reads TGCGCCAGCAGCACACAGATCTACTCCTACAATGAGCAGTTCTTC. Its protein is CASSTQIYSYNEQFF.

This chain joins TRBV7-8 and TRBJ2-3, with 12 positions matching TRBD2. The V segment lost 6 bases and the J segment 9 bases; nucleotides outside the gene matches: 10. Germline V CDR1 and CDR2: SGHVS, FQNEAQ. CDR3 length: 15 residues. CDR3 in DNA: TGTGCCAGCAGGAGTGACCGACTAGCGGGAGAGACGCAGTATTTT. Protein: CASRSDRLAGETQYF.

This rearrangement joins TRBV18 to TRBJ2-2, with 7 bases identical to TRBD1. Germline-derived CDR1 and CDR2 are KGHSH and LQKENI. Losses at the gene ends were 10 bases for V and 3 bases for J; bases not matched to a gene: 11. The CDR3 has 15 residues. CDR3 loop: CATRVAGGYTGELFF. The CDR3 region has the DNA TGTGCCACACGCGTAGCAGGGGGTTACACCGGGGAGCTGTTTTTT.

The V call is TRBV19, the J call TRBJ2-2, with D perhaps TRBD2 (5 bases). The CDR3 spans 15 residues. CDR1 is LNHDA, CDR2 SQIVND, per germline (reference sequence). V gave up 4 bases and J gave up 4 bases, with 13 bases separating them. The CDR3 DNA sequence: TGTGCCAGTAGTAGGGAGCCCACTACCACCGGGGAGCTGTTTTTT. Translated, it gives CASSREPTTTGELFF.

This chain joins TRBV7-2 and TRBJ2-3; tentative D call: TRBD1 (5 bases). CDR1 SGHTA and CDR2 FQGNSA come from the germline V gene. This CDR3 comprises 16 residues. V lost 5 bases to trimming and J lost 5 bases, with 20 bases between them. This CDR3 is CASSRTAGIFGDTQYF. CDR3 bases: TGTGCCAGCAGCCGTACAGCAGGGATATTCGGAGATACGCAGTATTTT.

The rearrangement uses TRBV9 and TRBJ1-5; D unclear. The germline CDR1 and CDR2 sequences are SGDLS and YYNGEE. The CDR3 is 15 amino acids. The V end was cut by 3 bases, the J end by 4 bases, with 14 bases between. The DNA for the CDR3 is TGTGCCAGCAGCGCAAGAGGAGGGATGAATCAGCCCCAGCATTTT. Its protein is CASSARGGMNQPQHF. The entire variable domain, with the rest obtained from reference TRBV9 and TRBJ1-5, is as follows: DSGVTQTPKHLITATGQRVTLRCSPRSGDLSVYWYQQSLDQGLQFLIQYYNGEERAKGNILERFSAQQFPDLHSELNLSSLELGDSALYFCASSARGGMNQPQHFGDGTRLSIL.

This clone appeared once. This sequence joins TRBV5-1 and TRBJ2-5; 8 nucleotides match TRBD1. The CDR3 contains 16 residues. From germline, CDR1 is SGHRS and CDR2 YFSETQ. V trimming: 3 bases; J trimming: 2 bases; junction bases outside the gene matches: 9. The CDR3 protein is CASSWSTGGKQETQYF. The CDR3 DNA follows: TGCGCCAGCAGCTGGAGCACAGGGGGGAAGCAAGAGACCCAGTACTTC. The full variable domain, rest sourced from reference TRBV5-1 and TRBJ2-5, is KAGVTQTPRYLIKTRGQQVTLSCSPISGHRSVSWYQQTPGQGLQFLFEYFSETQRNKGNFPGRFSGRQFSNSRSEMNVSTLELGDSALYLCASSWSTGGKQETQYFGPGTRLLVL.

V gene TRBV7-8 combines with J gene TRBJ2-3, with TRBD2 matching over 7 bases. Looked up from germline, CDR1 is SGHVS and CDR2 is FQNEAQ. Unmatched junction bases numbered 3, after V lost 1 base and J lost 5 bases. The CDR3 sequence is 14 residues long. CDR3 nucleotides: TGTGCCAGCAGCTTAGAACGGGAGGTAGATACGCAGTATTTT. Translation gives CASSLEREVDTQYF.